The 7 T cell receptor beta chains below all came from one sample that was sequenced in a study of T cell responses to AZD1222 COVID-19 vaccine. Assay used: immunoSEQ multiplex PCR; TCRdb lists only in-frame clones, some missing. Of 140,000 or so clones listed, approximately 86% were seen once; the top ten hold 5% to 5.5%. The sample consisted of peripheral blood, taken 28 days after the second dose of the MenACWY control vaccine. The receptors come from an adult who received the MenACWY meningococcal vaccine as a control.

This clone is medium-sized within its sample. This chain links TRBV24-1 with TRBJ1-5, with 7 positions matching TRBD1. J gave up 6 bases and V 4 bases, and 8 bases lay outside the gene matches. CDR1 KGHDR and CDR2 SFDVKD come from the germline V gene. The CDR3 is 15 amino acids. The CDR3 DNA follows: TGTGCCACCAGTGACTCGGAAGGGGACAGTCAGCCCCAGCATTTT. It is translated as CATSDSEGDSQPQHF.

This sequence joins TRBV30 and TRBJ2-7; 8 bases match TRBD1. With 1 base clipped from V and 2 bases from J, the junction kept 4 bases outside the gene matches. The CDR3 loop spans 14 amino acids. Germline V gene data show CDR1 as GTSNPN and CDR2 as SVGIG (reference sequence). The CDR3 nucleotides read TGTGCCTGGAGTGGTGGACAGGGCCCCTACGAGCAGTACTTC. Translating it yields CAWSGGQGPYEQYF.

The rearrangement uses TRBV18 and TRBJ2-6; no clear D gene. V was cut by 3 bases and J by 0 bases, with 6 bases left in between. The CDR3 has 15 amino acids. Germline-derived CDR1 and CDR2 are KGHSH and LQKENI. CDR3 in amino acids: CASSPSNSGANVLTF. Written as DNA, the CDR3 is TGTGCCAGCTCACCCAGTAACTCTGGGGCCAACGTCCTGACTTTC.

This chain links TRBV6-6 with TRBJ1-5, with D unresolved. The CDR3 sequence is 12 residues long. Trimming cost V 8 bases and J 7 bases, with 12 bases left between them. Germline V gene data show CDR1 as MNHNY and CDR2 as SVGAGI (reference sequence). CDR3 nucleotide sequence: TGTGCCAGCTCCCTTTTGATGCAGCCCCAGCATTTT. It specifies CASSLLMQPQHF.

V and J are TRBV5-8 and TRBJ2-7; D is ambiguous. This CDR3 spans 15 amino acids. Trimming removed 1 base at V and 0 bases at J, with 11 bases between. From germline, CDR1 is SGHTS and CDR2 YDEGEE. CDR3 in DNA: TGTGCCAGCAGCTTGAATCACGCGAGCTCCTACGAGCAGTACTTC. It is translated as CASSLNHASSYEQYF.

The chain is built from TRBV27 and TRBJ1-2; 7 bases fit TRBD1. The J segment lost 5 bases and the V segment lost 3 bases, leaving 9 bases of the junction unmatched. The CDR3 sequence is 15 residues long. Germline CDR1 and CDR2: MNHEY and SMNVEV (reference sequence). The CDR3 spells CASSFQGEPGYGYTF. CDR3 bases: TGTGCCAGCAGTTTCCAGGGGGAGCCTGGGTATGGCTACACCTTC.

The chain couples TRBV9 to TRBJ2-5; 10 bases map to TRBD1. The CDR3 length is 16 residues. The ends lost 3 bases at V and 0 bases at J; junction bases unmatched: 5. Germline CDR1 and CDR2: SGDLS and YYNGEE. Here the CDR3 DNA reads TGTGCCAGCAGCGACGGGACAGGGGTCGACCAAGAGACCCAGTACTTC. Amino acids: CASSDGTGVDQETQYF.